There are a few counts of the clone carrying this TCR beta chain. Its target is not known. These data belong to a study of identical twins. Whole-study findings and limits: Beta out-of-frame sequences showed weaker excess twin sharing. It was possible that invariant MAIT and iNKT cells partly confounded the zero-insertion analyses. In cord blood, abundant beta clonotypes had fewer insertions; memory showed no trend.

A single record per CDR3 protein comes from TCRdb applying MiXCR to the 5' RACE reads. The sample shows around 650,000 distinct CDR3 sequences, roughly 7.2% of them seen only once. This same sample was also taken into another study, of yellow fever vaccine responses in identical twins.

The sample comprised PBMCs. The sequence was obtained from a woman younger than 30 in good health.

The CDR3 reads CSARVQEGAYEQYF. The CDR3 DNA sequence: TGCAGTGCTAGGGTCCAGGAGGGAGCCTACGAGCAGTACTTC. The chain links TRBV20-1 to TRBJ2-7; D perhaps matches TRBD2 (6 bases). Trimming cost V 3 bases and J 2 bases, with 14 bases left between them. From germline, CDR1 is DFQATT and CDR2 SNEGSKA (reference sequence). The CDR3 runs 14 residues.